This is a list of T cell receptor beta chains from one sample in a study of CXCR3-negative and CXCR3-positive naive CD8 T cells. TCRdb processed the 5' RACE reads again and assigns one entry to each CDR3 protein, with no DNA. This sample's table has around 81,000 distinct CDR3 sequences. Sequencing was done on a sample of naive CXCR3- CD8+ T cells from blood. These receptors all stem from a human donor in good health. Some clones in this sample may be carry-over from other donors' samples. CDR3s include the opening cysteine and the closing phenylalanine or tryptophan.

j_gene: TRBJ2-7; v_gene: TRBV29-1; len: 13; CDR3aa: CSVEFLGGYEQYF
j_gene: TRBJ1-2; v_gene: TRBV12-3/TRBV12-4; len: 13; CDR3aa: CASSLGQGNGYTF
j_gene: TRBJ2-3; v_gene: TRBV4-3; len: 13; CDR3aa: CASSPASTEAQYF
j_gene: TRBJ2-1; v_gene: TRBV30; len: 15; CDR3aa: CAWSALSGAYNEQFF
j_gene: TRBJ2-1; v_gene: TRBV5-1; len: 14; CDR3aa: CASKRTGPLDEQFF
j_gene: TRBJ1-4; v_gene: TRBV7-9; len: 14; CDR3aa: CASSLVHDNEKLFF
j_gene: TRBJ2-1; v_gene: TRBV2; len: 15; CDR3aa: CASSEGTEDYNEQFF
j_gene: TRBJ2-3; v_gene: TRBV29-1; len: 14; CDR3aa: CSAPRTGRTDTQYF
j_gene: TRBJ2-7; v_gene: TRBV29-1; len: 14; CDR3aa: CSVEDGRGSSEQYF
j_gene: TRBJ2-2; v_gene: TRBV7-9; len: 16; CDR3aa: CASSPRLTGVAGELFF
j_gene: TRBJ1-1; v_gene: TRBV7-8; len: 15; CDR3aa: CASSFYVDSNTEAFF
j_gene: TRBJ2-3; v_gene: TRBV27; len: 16; CDR3aa: CASSLYGLGTTDTQYF
j_gene: TRBJ2-7; v_gene: TRBV5-1; len: 13; CDR3aa: CASGRTPVYEQYF
j_gene: TRBJ2-7; v_gene: TRBV28; len: 14; CDR3aa: CASSRTSRLSEQYF
j_gene: TRBJ2-1; v_gene: TRBV20-1; len: 12; CDR3aa: CSYQGVYNEQFF
j_gene: TRBJ1-3; v_gene: TRBV4-1; len: 14; CDR3aa: CASSPTGSGNTIYF
j_gene: TRBJ1-1; v_gene: TRBV19; len: 15; CDR3aa: CASSPRDSLNTEAFF
j_gene: TRBJ2-1; v_gene: TRBV7-9; len: 11; CDR3aa: CASSLEGEQFF
j_gene: TRBJ1-4; v_gene: TRBV5-5; len: 13; CDR3aa: CASQVMRHEKLFF
j_gene: TRBJ2-2; v_gene: TRBV6-2/TRBV6-3; len: 18; CDR3aa: CASSKTPGTGILVGELFF
j_gene: TRBJ2-1; v_gene: TRBV15; len: 14; CDR3aa: CATSTSDFGTEQFF
j_gene: TRBJ2-7; v_gene: TRBV11-2; len: 15; CDR3aa: CASSLGPRTDAEQYF